The sample holds a few counts of the clone carrying this TCR beta chain. These data belong to a study of regulatory T cells in long-lasting Graves disease. The authors built TCR beta libraries using iRepertoire HTBI primers and Arm-PCR of CDR3 regions. TCRdb reanalysed the multiplex PCR reads using MiXCR and keeps one entry per CDR3 protein. The sample consists of about half a million distinct CDR3 sequences, 12% of them appearing once. The time point: newly diagnosed GD, antithyroid drugs for less than 3 months. PBMCs provided the RNA from which the TCR library was made. The same specimen was also included in a second study, on T cells in Graves' hyperthyroidism and ophthalmopathy.

The sample was peripheral blood mononuclear cells (PBMCs), taken at new diagnosis, from a patient treated with antithyroid drugs. This clonotype was sampled from a woman aged 25-40 years with Graves disease.

The CDR3 region has the DNA TGCAGTGCTAGACAGGGGGCGCACACCGGGGAGCTGTTTTTT. Its translation is CSARQGAHTGELFF. The J gene is TRBJ2-2, the V gene TRBV20-1, with 8 bases identical to TRBD1. Germline V gives CDR1 DFQATT, CDR2 SNEGSKA (reference sequence). V shed 2 bases and J 3 bases; nucleotides not matched to a gene: 2. The CDR3 runs to 14 residues.